Shown below are 25 T cell receptor beta chains from a single sample sequenced in a study of blood T cells in healthy people across ages. A sample-barcoded 5' primer and a J-beta primer mix were used in a second PCR of roughly 6 to 11 cycles. TCRdb passed the 5' RACE reads through MiXCR, listing each CDR3 protein once. This table has under 850,000 distinct CDR3 sequences, 36% appearing once. Sequencing used blood. Source of these receptors: a man aged 18 to 30 in good health.

CDR3 coding DNA: TGCAGTGTTTCGGATCTAGACAGGGGCCCCTTCGAAGCTTTCTTT. Protein sequence: CSVSDLDRGPFEAFF. J is TRBJ1-1 and V is TRBV20-1, with 8 bases aligning to TRBD1. After removal of 7 bases from V and 8 bases from J, the junction contained 18 bases not matched to a gene. The germline gives CDR1 DFQATT, CDR2 SNEGSKA (reference sequence). This CDR3 has 15 amino acids.

This chain joins TRBV4-1 and TRBJ1-5, with 7 bases aligning to TRBD1. CDR3 size: 15 residues. The V and J ends lost 3 bases and 6 bases, in that order; junction bases with no gene match: 8. In germline, CDR1 is MGHRA, CDR2 YSYEKL. CDR3 bases: TGCGCCAGCAGCCACGTCAGGGGGGAAGGTCAGCCCCAGCATTTT. Encoded protein: CASSHVRGEGQPQHF.

The chain is built from TRBV7-2 and TRBJ2-1; 9 nucleotides match TRBD1. The CDR3 is made up of 16 amino acids. With 2 bases clipped from V and 7 bases from J, the junction kept 9 bases outside the gene matches. CDR1 and CDR2 from the germline V gene are SGHTA and FQGNSA. The CDR3 DNA follows: TGTGCCAGCAGCTTATGGACAGGGGTTGGGAAGAATGAGCAGTTCTTC. Residues: CASSLWTGVGKNEQFF.

This clonotype was seen a few times. The gene calls are TRBV28 and TRBJ1-1; D is uncertain. The CDR3 is 14 amino acids. V lost 4 bases to trimming and J lost 1 base, with 10 bases between them. Germline V gene data show CDR1 as MDHEN and CDR2 as SYDVKM. In nucleotides, the CDR3 is TGTGCCAGCAGTTCTCGGGCCGCGAACACTGAAGCTTTCTTT. The encoded protein is CASSSRAANTEAFF.

Worth noting for this clonotype: A read error likely explains this, since a far larger clone differs by one base. The chain recombines TRBV12-3 or TRBV12-4 with TRBJ1-2; D is undetermined. This CDR3 contains 12 residues. Trimming took off 1 base at V and 6 bases at J, with 6 bases between the two ends. The CDR3 reads CASSLGQHGYTF. Here the CDR3 DNA reads TGTGCCAGCAGTTTAGGCCAGCATGGCTACACCTTC.

In this sample, this clonotype turned up a few times. The chain links TRBV4-1 to TRBJ2-7; D possibly corresponds to TRBD1 (6 bases). Between the trimmed V and J ends, which lost 3 bases and 4 bases, there was a span of 19 bases. Germline loops: CDR1 MGHRA, CDR2 YSYEKL. The CDR3 is made up of 16 amino acids. DNA of the CDR3: TGCGCCAGCAGCCAGGGGATTAGGACAGCACCTTACGAGCAGTACTTC. Amino acid sequence: CASSQGIRTAPYEQYF.

The chain employs TRBV14 and TRBJ1-1; D is undetermined. V lost 2 bases and J lost 11, with 15 bases in between. Germline CDR1 and CDR2: SGHDN and FVKESK. The CDR3 runs 13 residues. The CDR3 loop is CASSQTRDWVAFF. Written as DNA, the CDR3 is TGTGCCAGCAGCCAAACCCGGGATTGGGTGGCTTTCTTT.

This clonotype has a handful of counts. V and J are TRBV2 and TRBJ2-7, with TRBD1 matching 10 bases. Germline CDR1 reads SNHLY; CDR2 reads FYNNEI. The V and J ends lost 5 bases and 6 bases, in that order; junction bases with no gene match: 7. This CDR3 region has 14 residues. The CDR3 region is CASSPDRGPVEQYF. DNA of the CDR3: TGTGCCAGCAGTCCCGACAGGGGGCCGGTCGAGCAGTACTTC.

The chain combines TRBV6-2 or TRBV6-3 with TRBJ2-5, with no clear D. Trimming pared 2 bases from V and 13 bases from J, leaving 17 bases between. The CDR3 is 13 residues long. CDR1 and CDR2 (germline): MNHEY, SVGEGT. The CDR3 reads CASSYGLRDILYF. The DNA of the CDR3 is TGTGCCAGCAGTTACGGGCTACGAGACATTCTGTACTTC.

This clonotype was seen ten or more times. The chain is built from TRBV12-3 or TRBV12-4 and TRBJ1-2, with 7 positions matching TRBD1. Unmatched junction bases numbered 7, after V lost 6 bases and J lost 6 bases. This CDR3 spans 13 amino acids. The chain's CDR3 is CASRGQATDGYTF. CDR3 DNA: TGTGCCAGCAGAGGACAGGCTACGGATGGCTACACCTTC.

The chain uses TRBV4-3 and TRBJ1-4, with 7 bases fitting TRBD1. Germline V lookup: CDR1 LGHNA, CDR2 YSLEER. The CDR3 length is 16 residues. Unmatched junction bases numbered 3, after V lost 2 bases and J lost 0 bases. The CDR3 spells CASSQTGDATNEKLFF. For the CDR3, the DNA is TGCGCCAGCAGCCAAACAGGGGACGCAACTAATGAAAAACTGTTTTTT.

This sequence joins TRBV12-3 or TRBV12-4 and TRBJ2-7; D possibly matches TRBD1 or TRBD2 (5 bases each). V was trimmed by 8 bases and J by 7 bases, leaving 24 bases between them. The CDR3 runs to 15 residues. As DNA, the CDR3 is TGTGCCAGCGGTCTTGGGGGAAGCTCCCGCAATGAGCAGTACTTC. It encodes CASGLGGSSRNEQYF.

This clonotype was counted between two and nine times. Since a much larger clone is just one base distant, this may be a read error. The V and J genes are TRBV6-6 and TRBJ2-7; possibly TRBD1 for D (6 bases). Germline values: CDR1 MNHNY, CDR2 SVGAGI (reference sequence). Trimming cost V 6 bases and J 7 bases, with 16 bases left between them. The CDR3 runs 13 residues. The CDR3 coding sequence is TGTGCCAGCAGCCTACAGGGACCGAATGAGCAGTACTTC. Translating gives CASSLQGPNEQYF.

This rearrangement joins TRBV20-1 to TRBJ2-4; the D is unclear. Judging by the DNA end, TRBJ2-7 fits better; the J call may be wrong. This CDR3 contains 11 residues. In germline, CDR1 is DFQATT, CDR2 SNEGSKA (reference sequence). This CDR3 is CSATHSHEQYF. CDR3 coding DNA: TGCAGTGCCACCCATAGTCACGAGCAGTACTTC.

This clonotype has more than one count but fewer than ten. This chain uses TRBV5-1 with TRBJ2-7; no clear D. The CDR3 contains 14 residues. V lost 0 bases and J lost 1, with 8 bases in between. Germline CDR1 is SGHRS and CDR2 is YFSETQ. CDR3 region: CASSLEPGSYEQYF. The CDR3 DNA reads TGCGCCAGCAGCTTGGAGCCAGGATCCTACGAGCAGTACTTC.

This clonotype came up a few times. The chain joins TRBV5-1 to TRBJ1-1, with TRBD1 as a possible D gene (6 bases). The CDR3 loop spans 13 amino acids. V lost 3 bases and J lost 3, with 9 bases in between. Germline CDR1 and CDR2: SGHRS and YFSETQ. Here the CDR3 DNA reads TGCGCCAGCAGCTCGGCAGGGGACACTGAAGCTTTCTTT. It yields the protein CASSSAGDTEAFF.

This clonotype turned up a few times. The rearrangement links TRBV25-1 to TRBJ1-2; D not certain. This CDR3 is 15 amino acids long. CDR1 and CDR2 from the germline V gene are MGHDK and SYGVNS. Trimming shortened V by 1 base and J by 5 bases, and 14 bases separated the two germline ends. In DNA, the CDR3 is TGTGCCAGCAGTGAATCAGGACCGAAGGGATATGGCTACACCTTC. It is translated as CASSESGPKGYGYTF.

This clonotype has more than one count but fewer than ten. The rearrangement links TRBV15 to TRBJ1-6; weak D call: TRBD1 (5 bases). The CDR3 is 16 residues long. V lost 0 bases, J lost 8 bases, and 14 bases lay in between. The V gene's germline CDR1 is LNHNV and CDR2 YYDKDF (reference sequence). CDR3 loop: CATSRDFGGSDSPLHF. The CDR3 DNA reads TGTGCCACCAGCAGAGATTTTGGGGGGTCGGATTCACCCCTCCACTTT.

This clonotype was seen a few times. The gene calls are TRBV30 and TRBJ2-7; maybe TRBD1 (6 bases). Trimming took 7 bases from V and 1 from J, leaving 14 bases between them. This CDR3 contains 13 residues. Germline V gene lookup returns CDR1 GTSNPN and CDR2 SVGIG (reference sequence). The CDR3 loop is CASNPQGSYEQYF. DNA for the CDR3: TGTGCCTCTAACCCGCAGGGGTCCTACGAGCAGTACTTC.

This clonotype was observed a handful of times. The V and J genes are TRBV29-1 and TRBJ1-1; unclear D gene. Between the trimmed V and J ends, which lost 5 bases and 8 bases, there was a span of 3 bases. In germline, CDR1 is SQVTM, CDR2 ANQGSEA. The CDR3 has 8 amino acids. The CDR3 region has the DNA TGCAGCGTTTCGGAAGCTTTCTTT. It is translated as CSVSEAFF.

This clonotype was seen repeatedly, ten times or more. V and J are TRBV20-1 and TRBJ2-3, with no clear D. Between the trimmed V and J ends, which lost 8 bases and 6 bases, there was a span of 9 bases. Germline V gene sequence: CDR1 DFQATT, CDR2 SNEGSKA (reference sequence). This CDR3 has 10 residues. The CDR3 sequence: CSPFGDTQYF. The CDR3 nucleotides read TGCAGTCCCTTTGGCGATACGCAGTATTTT.

To note about this clonotype: The CDR3 carries no conserved terminal phenylalanine or tryptophan, so it likely arises from a read error. The chain is built from TRBV12-3 or TRBV12-4 and TRBJ2-3; TRBD2 matches at 9 bases. The ends lost 4 bases at V and 4 bases at J; junction bases unmatched: 6. This CDR3 has 15 amino acids. The CDR3 protein is CASSSAGTSSDTQYS. CDR3 DNA sequence: TGTGCCAGCAGTTCCGCCGGGACTAGCTCAGATACGCAGTATTCT.

This clonotype was detected only a few times. The chain employs TRBV7-2 and TRBJ1-2, with D possibly being TRBD1 (5 bases). This CDR3 contains 13 residues. The germline gives CDR1 SGHTA, CDR2 FQGNSA. V gave up 0 bases and J gave up 6 bases, with 8 bases separating them. The CDR3, as DNA: TGTGCCAGCAGCTTAGCTGACAGCAATGGCTACACCTTC. This sequence encodes CASSLADSNGYTF.

The chain combines TRBV4-3 with TRBJ2-3; a possible D gene is TRBD2 (6 bases). The CDR3 totals 16 residues. The germline gives CDR1 LGHNA, CDR2 YSLEER. The V and J ends lost 0 bases and 4 bases respectively, with 14 bases between them. The CDR3 DNA is TGCGCCAGCAGCCAAGATCTTAGGCCGGGGGCAGATACGCAGTATTTT. Translating gives CASSQDLRPGADTQYF.

This clonotype came up a few times. The chain has TRBV12-3 or TRBV12-4 and TRBJ2-5, with 10 nucleotides matching TRBD2. V gave up 7 bases and J gave up 2 bases; unmatched junction bases: 4. The CDR3 has 14 residues. The CDR3: CASKEAGGQETQYF. The CDR3 nucleotides read TGTGCCAGCAAAGAAGCGGGGGGGCAAGAGACCCAGTACTTC.